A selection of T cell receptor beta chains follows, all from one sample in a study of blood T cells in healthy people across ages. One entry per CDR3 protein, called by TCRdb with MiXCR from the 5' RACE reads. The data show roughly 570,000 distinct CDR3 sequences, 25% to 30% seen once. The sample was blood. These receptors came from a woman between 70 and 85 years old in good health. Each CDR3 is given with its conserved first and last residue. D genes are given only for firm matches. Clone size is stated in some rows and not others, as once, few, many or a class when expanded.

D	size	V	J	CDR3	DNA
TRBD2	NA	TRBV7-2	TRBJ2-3	CASSSRTGGDTQYF	TGTGCCAGCAGCTCCAGGACGGGAGGAGATACGCAGTATTTT
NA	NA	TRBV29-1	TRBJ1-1	CSVARNMWNTEAFF	TGCAGCGTTGCCCGTAACATGTGGAACACTGAAGCTTTCTTT
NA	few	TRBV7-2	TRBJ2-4	CASRDVRVAKNIQYF	TGTGCCAGCAGGGATGTGAGGGTAGCCAAAAACATTCAGTACTTC
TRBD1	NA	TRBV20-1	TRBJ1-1	CSAPLSRGQATEAFF	TGCAGTGCCCCCCTTTCCCGGGGACAGGCGACTGAAGCTTTCTTT
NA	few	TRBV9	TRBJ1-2	CASSVEGLYGYTF	TGTGCCAGCAGCGTAGAGGGGCTTTATGGCTACACCTTC
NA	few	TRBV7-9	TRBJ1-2	CACSLQADYGYTF	TGTGCCTGCAGCTTACAGGCGGACTATGGCTACACCTTC
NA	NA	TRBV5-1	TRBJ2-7	CASSLIGSSYEQYF	TGCGCCAGCAGCTTGATAGGGAGCTCCTACGAGCAGTACTTC
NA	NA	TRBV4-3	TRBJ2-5	CASSQDLRGKETQYF	TGCGCCAGCAGCCAAGATTTACGGGGAAAAGAGACCCAGTACTTC
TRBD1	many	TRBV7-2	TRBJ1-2	CASSLRSTGGHGYTF	TGTGCCAGCAGCTTACGCTCGACAGGGGGCCATGGCTACACCTTC
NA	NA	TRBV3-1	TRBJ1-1	CASSQVEDTEAFF	TGTGCCAGCAGCCAAGTGGAGGACACTGAAGCTTTCTTT
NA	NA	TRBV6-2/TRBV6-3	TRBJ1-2	CASTDWTYGYTF	TGTGCCAGCACCGACTGGACCTATGGCTACACCTTC
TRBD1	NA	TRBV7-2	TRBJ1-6	CASSLRGQGNSPLHF	TGTGCCAGCAGCTTAAGGGGACAGGGCAATTCACCCCTCCACTTT
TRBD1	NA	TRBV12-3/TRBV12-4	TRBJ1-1	CASGSIPGTGGKANTEAFF	TGTGCCAGCGGTTCGATCCCCGGGACAGGGGGCAAGGCGAACACTGAAGCTTTCTTT
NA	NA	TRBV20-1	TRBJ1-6	CGARVRGDGSPLHF	TGCGGTGCTAGAGTAAGGGGGGACGGTTCACCCCTCCACTTT
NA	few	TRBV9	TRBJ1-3	CASSVDGKLFSGNTIYF	TGTGCCAGCAGCGTAGACGGCAAACTATTCTCTGGAAACACCATATATTTT
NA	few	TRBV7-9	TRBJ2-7	CASSIPSGQFYEQYF	TGTGCCAGCAGCATCCCCTCGGGACAATTCTACGAGCAGTACTTC
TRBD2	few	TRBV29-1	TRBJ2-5	CSVEDRQFPAGVSQETQYF	TGCAGCGTTGAAGATCGACAATTCCCAGCGGGGGTTTCCCAAGAGACCCAGTACTTC
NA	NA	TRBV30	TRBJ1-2	CAWNGGDKNGYTF	TGTGCCTGGAATGGAGGGGATAAGAATGGCTACACCTTC
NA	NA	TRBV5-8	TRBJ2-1	CASSFRFISYNEQFF	TGTGCCAGCAGCTTCCGGTTTATCTCCTACAATGAGCAGTTCTTC
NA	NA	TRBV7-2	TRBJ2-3	CASSLGGGISDTQYF	TGTGCCAGCAGCCTAGGAGGGGGGATCTCAGATACGCAGTATTTT
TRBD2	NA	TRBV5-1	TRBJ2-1	CASSVNLAGVDEQFF	TGCGCCAGCAGCGTCAACCTAGCGGGCGTAGATGAGCAGTTCTTC
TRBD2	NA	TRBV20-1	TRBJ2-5	CSARRSSGGEAYF	TGCAGTGCTAGAAGGTCTAGCGGGGGGGAGGCGTACTTC
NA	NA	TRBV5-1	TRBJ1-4	CASTPGQLNEKLFF	TGCGCCAGTACACCGGGACAACTTAATGAAAAACTGTTTTTT
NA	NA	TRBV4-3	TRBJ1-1	CASSQEWRTEAFF	TGCGCCAGCAGCCAAGAGTGGAGAACTGAAGCTTTCTTT
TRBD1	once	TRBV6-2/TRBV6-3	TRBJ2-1	CASTGTGSGNNEQFF	TGTGCCAGCACCGGGACAGGGTCCGGGAACAATGAGCAGTTCTTC
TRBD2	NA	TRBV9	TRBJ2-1	CASSVGGGGSYNEQFF	TGTGCCAGCAGCGTAGGGGGCGGGGGGAGCTACAATGAGCAGTTCTTC
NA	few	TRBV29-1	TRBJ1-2	CSVMTAPRGFFGYTF	TGCAGCGTCATGACGGCCCCAAGGGGTTTTTTCGGCTACACCTTC
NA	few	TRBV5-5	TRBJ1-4	CASTLHMSGEKLFF	TGTGCCAGCACCTTGCACATGTCAGGGGAAAAACTGTTTTTT
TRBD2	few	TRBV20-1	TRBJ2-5	CSLAGSLKGTQYF	TGCAGTCTAGCGGGGTCCCTCAAAGGGACCCAGTACTTC
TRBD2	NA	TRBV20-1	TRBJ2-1	CSVPRTSGRRKQFF	TGCAGTGTACCAAGGACTAGCGGGAGGCGGAAGCAGTTCTTC
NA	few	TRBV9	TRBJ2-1	CASSPKDPYNEQFF	TGTGCCAGCAGCCCCAAGGACCCGTACAATGAGCAGTTCTTC
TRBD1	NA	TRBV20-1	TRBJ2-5	CSATPGQRQEAQYF	TGCAGTGCTACCCCGGGACAGCGACAAGAGGCCCAGTACTTC
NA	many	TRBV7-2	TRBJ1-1	CASSSTGTPIGNTEAFF	TGTGCCAGCAGCTCTACCGGGACACCTATTGGGAACACTGAAGCTTTCTTT
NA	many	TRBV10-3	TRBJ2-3	CAISVGATDTQYF	TGTGCCATCAGTGTGGGGGCCACAGATACGCAGTATTTT